This T cell receptor beta chain is from a study of T-cell memory formation after mild COVID-19. Study-level background: Each donor largely had its own TCR clusters.

The study, taken as a whole, reports: Clones contracting over day 15 to 85 were CD4/CD8 balanced, with later expanders leaning CD4+.

This clonotype was observed once. The antigen remains undetermined. Constant-segment primers were used for 5'RACE, and the resulting TCR alpha and TCR beta cDNA libraries carried sample barcodes and UMIs. TCRdb used MiXCR to reprocess the 5' RACE reads, holding one entry per CDR3 protein. The sample includes hundreds of thousands of distinct CDR3 sequences, 28% of them seen just once. The germline V and J ends were trimmed by 4 bases and 4 bases, with 10 bases remaining between them. Germline CDR1 reads SGHDN; CDR2 reads FVKESK. The CDR3 contains 14 residues. This TCR derives from an adult woman who had mild COVID-19 (a few samples of this study predate the infection). Cell type and time point are not known. Specimen: PBMCs or a T cell subset sorted from them (not recorded which). The chain uses TRBV14 and TRBJ2-2; no definite D call. The CDR3 nucleotides are TGTGCCAGCAGCCCGAGGACGTTCACCGGGGAGCTGTTTTTT. Translating gives CASSPRTFTGELFF.